The T cell receptor beta chain described here comes from a study of T cell clonality in common variable immunodeficiency. Per the germline V gene, CDR1 is LNHDA and CDR2 is SQIVND (reference sequence). The CDR3 spans 16 residues. Deletions cut 2 bases from V and 1 base from J, with 11 bases between. Study-level results: Common variable immunodeficiency TCR beta sequences reportedly had fewer deletions and N-nucleotide insertions.

A note on this clone: Its antigen remains unknown. The CDR3 extends 3 residues past the end of the read, so its final part is completed from the germline J gene.

Generated by immunoSEQ multiplex PCR, the TCRdb table keeps only in-frame clones and is missing some. The sample presents tens of thousands of clones, none singletons. Material: peripheral blood mononuclear cells. The clonotype was recovered from a human donor with common variable immunodeficiency. This chain links TRBV19 with TRBJ2-2, with D possibly TRBD1 on 6 matching bases. CDR3 DNA (partial): TGTGCCAGTAGTATAAGGGCCAGGGGGAACACCGGGGAG. Translation gives CASSIRARGNTGE. The whole CDR3 sequence reads CASSIRARGNTGELFF. Filled out from reference TRBV19 and TRBJ2-2, the complete variable domain reads DGGITQSPKYLFRKEGQNVTLSCEQNLNHDAMYWYRQDPGQGLRLIYYSQIVNDFQKGDIAEGYSVSREKKESFPLTVTSAQKNPTAFYLCASSIRARGNTGELFFGEGSRLTVL.